These T cell receptor beta chains were read from a single sample in a study of OX40 agonist ivuxolimab in advanced cancers. The method was immunoSEQ multiplex PCR; TCRdb's version includes in-frame clones alone and lacks a portion of them. The sample lists 35,000 to 55,000 clones, roughly four fifths occurring once. The sample was CD4+ or CD8+ T cells sorted from blood, taken in a trial of the OX40 agonist ivuxolimab. These receptors were taken from an adult with an advanced solid tumor such as melanoma, head and neck, liver or kidney cancer. Both conserved end residues are trimmed from each CDR3.

J | V | length | CDR3
TRBJ2-2 | TRBV7-8 | 16 | ASSLYPPTSGSTGELF
TRBJ1-2 | TRBV27 | 13 | ASSSPGSFDYGYT
TRBJ2-3 | TRBV5-1 | 15 | ASSRTGTSGSGDTQY
TRBJ2-5 | TRBV5-1 | 14 | ASSLGGQASQETQY
TRBJ2-7 | TRBV11-2 | 12 | ASSPRQGAREQY
TRBJ2-5 | TRBV2 | 13 | ASSSGTSGAGTQY
TRBJ1-6 | TRBV28 | 16 | ASSLSIGLGSYNSPLH
TRBJ2-7 | TRBV19 | 12 | ASSTGLAGGDQY
TRBJ1-2 | TRBV19 | 13 | ASSIRRTDWGGYT
TRBJ2-1 | TRBV2 | 12 | ASRSRGAYNEQF
TRBJ1-5 | TRBV29-1 | 11 | SVEENVNQPQH
TRBJ2-7 | TRBV10-3 | 13 | AISAPGQGGYEQY
TRBJ2-1 | TRBV10-3 | 12 | AINEGQGYNEQF
TRBJ2-1 | TRBV27 | 11 | ASSPGTGYRKF
TRBJ2-7 | TRBV5-1 | 11 | ASSWDRGIEQY
TRBJ2-3 | TRBV28 | 12 | ASSTSENTDTQY
TRBJ1-2 | TRBV25-1 | 13 | ASSEFGDSVYGYT
TRBJ2-2 | TRBV5-1 | 11 | ASSRENTGELF
TRBJ2-7 | TRBV7-9 | 15 | ASSLGSSGLRPYEQY
TRBJ1-3 | TRBV28 | 13 | ASRLGGVGGNTIY
TRBJ2-3 | TRBV6-5 | 11 | ASNRDGGDTQY
TRBJ1-2 | TRBV4-1 | 12 | ASSQTGGDYGYT
TRBJ2-3 | TRBV9 | 14 | ASSVGVGSGTDTQY
TRBJ2-1 | TRBV28 | 14 | ASSLPGRREGHEQF
TRBJ1-4 | TRBV28 | 13 | ASSFLEDTSEKLF
TRBJ1-3 | TRBV2 | 13 | ASRLGQTSGNTIY
TRBJ2-1 | TRBV18 | 12 | ASSPPRGDTEQF
TRBJ2-7 | TRBV18 | 15 | ASSPPGFFSSSYEQY
TRBJ2-4 | TRBV6-1 | 12 | ASFAHGGKNIQY
TRBJ1-6 | TRBV6-1 | 16 | ASSEDPGGSSYNSPLH
TRBJ2-1 | TRBV27 | 16 | ASSPRGGGAPSYNEQF
TRBJ1-1 | TRBV19 | 13 | ASSPHRGMNTEAF
TRBJ1-4 | TRBV30 | 9 | AWRTGTGLF
TRBJ2-1 | TRBV29-1 | 10 | SESGINNEQF
TRBJ2-7 | TRBV10-1 | 14 | ASSYERDRGLYEQY
TRBJ2-3 | TRBV7-9 | 14 | ASSASGTSLSDTQY
TRBJ2-1 | TRBV18 | 13 | ASSQRDYQYNEQF
TRBJ2-2 | TRBV6-5 | 11 | ASSYWNTGELF
TRBJ2-7 | TRBV6-6 | 12 | ASSYGRGAYEQY
TRBJ2-7 | TRBV7-6 | 13 | ASSSLWGGNYEQY
TRBJ1-3 | TRBV4-2 | 18 | ASSPQGGRFRGISGNTIY
TRBJ2-1 | TRBV19 | 11 | ASIGGTYNEQF
TRBJ1-1 | TRBV7-9 | 12 | ASSLALGDTEAF
TRBJ2-1 | TRBV19 | 10 | ASNGGGTGQF
TRBJ2-5 | TRBV6-5 | 12 | ASSYREKGETQY
TRBJ2-7 | TRBV5-4 | 10 | ASSGGTYEQY
TRBJ1-1 | TRBV2 | 12 | ASSEARGNTEAF
NA | TRBV28 | 12 | ASSFRTVTYEQY
TRBJ2-1 | TRBV6-4 | 13 | ASKGPQSSYNEQF
TRBJ2-1 | TRBV18 | 11 | ASSPTGDGEQF
TRBJ2-7 | TRBV5-1 | 14 | ASSGTGGPSSYEQY
TRBJ1-2 | TRBV29-1 | 12 | SVAATGLNYGYT
TRBJ2-5 | TRBV18 | 12 | ASSPGAGGETQY
TRBJ2-5 | TRBV10-2 | 10 | ASRAAQETQY
TRBJ2-1 | TRBV7-2 | 12 | ASSLRRYWGEQF
TRBJ1-6 | TRBV5-1 | 13 | ASSEGQGAGSPLH
TRBJ1-2 | TRBV28 | 9 | ASGALYGYT